This TCR beta chain stems from a study of blood T cell repertoires in COVID-19. Overall study context: Italy, Spain and the United States were the sources of the convalescent and acute COVID-19 samples. PBMCs, B-cell-depleted T cells, or T cells were the source of the cDNA or gDNA that made up the material.

The CDR3 extends over 15 amino acids. V lost 6 bases to trimming and J lost 2 bases; unmatched junction nucleotides: 7. The germline gives CDR1 MNHEY, CDR2 SMNVEV (reference sequence). Original methodology: Using reference gene primer amplification, nucleated cell counts were estimated. The assay was immunoSEQ multiplex PCR, and TCRdb's table has in-frame clones only and misses some. Clone size and V and J calls were adopted from that table, with D and trimming inferred from the DNA. The profile shows 99,000 or so clones, roughly 84% of them singletons. Input material: peripheral blood. The V gene is TRBV27, the J gene TRBJ1-5; 7 nucleotides align to TRBD1. The source is an older woman in a cohort sampled during active or convalescent COVID-19. The CDR3 here is CASSLGTEGNQPQHF. The CDR3 nucleotides are TGTGCCAGCAGCCTCGGGACAGAGGGCAATCAGCCCCAGCATTTT.